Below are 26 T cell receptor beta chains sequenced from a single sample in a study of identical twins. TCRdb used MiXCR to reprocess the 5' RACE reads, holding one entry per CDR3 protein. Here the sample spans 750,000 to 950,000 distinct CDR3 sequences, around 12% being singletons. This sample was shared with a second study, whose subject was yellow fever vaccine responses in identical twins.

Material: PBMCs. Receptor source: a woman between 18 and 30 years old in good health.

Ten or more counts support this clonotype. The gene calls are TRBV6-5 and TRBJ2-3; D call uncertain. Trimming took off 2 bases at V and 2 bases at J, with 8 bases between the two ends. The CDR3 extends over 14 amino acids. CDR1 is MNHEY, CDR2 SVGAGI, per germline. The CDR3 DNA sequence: TGTGCCAGCAGTTACAGTCGGGTCACAGATACGCAGTATTTT. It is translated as CASSYSRVTDTQYF.

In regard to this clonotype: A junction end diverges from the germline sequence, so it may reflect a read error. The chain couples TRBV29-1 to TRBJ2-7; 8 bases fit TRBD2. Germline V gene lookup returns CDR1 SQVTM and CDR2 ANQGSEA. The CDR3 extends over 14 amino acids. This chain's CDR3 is CSVEGSGRESEHYF. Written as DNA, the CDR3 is TGCAGCGTTGAAGGAAGCGGGAGAGAAAGCGAGCACTACTTC.

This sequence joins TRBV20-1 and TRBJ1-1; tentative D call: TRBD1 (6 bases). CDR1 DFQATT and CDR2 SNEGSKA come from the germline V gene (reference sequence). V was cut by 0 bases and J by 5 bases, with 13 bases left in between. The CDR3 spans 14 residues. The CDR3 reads CSARDGRGRTEAFF. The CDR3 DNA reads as TGCAGTGCTAGAGATGGCAGGGGAAGGACTGAAGCTTTCTTT.

The CDR3 DNA is TGTGCCAGCGCACAGGGAGGAGATGGCTACACCTTC. Translated, it gives CASAQGGDGYTF. The chain employs TRBV13 and TRBJ1-2, with D possibly matching TRBD1 (6 bases). Trimming removed 8 bases from V and 6 bases from J, with 13 bases in between. The CDR3 runs 12 residues. CDR1 is PRHDT, CDR2 FYEKMQ, per germline (reference sequence).

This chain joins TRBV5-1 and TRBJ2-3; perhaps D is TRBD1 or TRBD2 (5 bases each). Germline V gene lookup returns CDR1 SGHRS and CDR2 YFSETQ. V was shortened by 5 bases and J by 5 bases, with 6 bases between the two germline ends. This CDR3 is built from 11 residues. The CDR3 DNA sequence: TGCGCCAGCAGGGGGGAAGATACGCAGTATTTT. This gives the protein CASRGEDTQYF.

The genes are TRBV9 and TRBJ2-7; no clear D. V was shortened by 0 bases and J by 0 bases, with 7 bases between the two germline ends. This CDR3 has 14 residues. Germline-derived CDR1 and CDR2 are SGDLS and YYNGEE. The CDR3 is CASSVGDFSYEQYV. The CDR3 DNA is TGTGCCAGCAGCGTAGGCGACTTCTCCTACGAGCAGTACGTC.

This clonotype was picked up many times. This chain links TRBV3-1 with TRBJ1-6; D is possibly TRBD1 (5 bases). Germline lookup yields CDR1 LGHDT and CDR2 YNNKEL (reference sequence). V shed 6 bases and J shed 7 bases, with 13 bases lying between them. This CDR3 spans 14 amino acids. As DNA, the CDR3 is TGTGCCAGCAGGGCAGGGATTCAAAATTCACCCCTCCACTTT. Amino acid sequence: CASRAGIQNSPLHF.

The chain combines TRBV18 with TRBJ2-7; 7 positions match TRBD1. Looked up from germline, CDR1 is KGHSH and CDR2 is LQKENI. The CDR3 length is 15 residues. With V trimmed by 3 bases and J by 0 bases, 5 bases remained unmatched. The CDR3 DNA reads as TGTGCCAGCTCACCCGGACAGGTAAGCTCCTACGAGCAGTACGTC. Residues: CASSPGQVSSYEQYV.

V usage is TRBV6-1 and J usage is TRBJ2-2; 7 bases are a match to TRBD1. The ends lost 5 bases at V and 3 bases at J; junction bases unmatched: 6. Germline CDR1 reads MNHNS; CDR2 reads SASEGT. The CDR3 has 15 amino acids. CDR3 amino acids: CASSPGGWYTGELFF. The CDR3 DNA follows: TGTGCCAGCAGTCCAGGGGGTTGGTACACCGGGGAGCTGTTTTTT.

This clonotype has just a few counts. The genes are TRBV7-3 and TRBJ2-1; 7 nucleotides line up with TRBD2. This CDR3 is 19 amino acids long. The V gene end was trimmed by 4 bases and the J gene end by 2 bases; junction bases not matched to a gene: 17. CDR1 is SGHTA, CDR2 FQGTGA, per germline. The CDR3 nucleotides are TGTGCCAGCAGCTCCCTCGGACATACCCTGAGCGGGACCTACAATGAGCAGTTCTTC. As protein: CASSSLGHTLSGTYNEQFF.

The CDR3 DNA reads TGTGCCAGCAGCTTAGCCCAGGGGCTTACCTCCTACAATGAGCAGTTCTTC. This sequence encodes CASSLAQGLTSYNEQFF. V and J are TRBV7-6 and TRBJ2-1; TRBD1 is a possible D gene (6 bases). Germline-derived CDR1 and CDR2 are SGHVS and FNYEAQ. With 0 bases removed from V and 0 bases from J, the gap between germline ends came to 12 bases. The CDR3 has 17 residues.

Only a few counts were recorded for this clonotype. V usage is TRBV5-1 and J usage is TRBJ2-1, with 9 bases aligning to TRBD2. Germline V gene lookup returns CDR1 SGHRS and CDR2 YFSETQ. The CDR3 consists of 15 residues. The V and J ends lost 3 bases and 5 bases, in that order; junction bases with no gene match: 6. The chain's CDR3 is CASSSKTSGNNEQFF. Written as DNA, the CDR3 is TGCGCCAGCAGCTCGAAGACTAGCGGTAACAATGAGCAGTTCTTC.

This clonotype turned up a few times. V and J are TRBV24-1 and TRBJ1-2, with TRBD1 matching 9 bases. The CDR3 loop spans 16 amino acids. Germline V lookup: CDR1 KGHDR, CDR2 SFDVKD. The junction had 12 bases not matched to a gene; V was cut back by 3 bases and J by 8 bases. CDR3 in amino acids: CATSDANAGQGGGYTF. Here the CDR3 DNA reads TGTGCCACCAGTGATGCTAACGCGGGACAGGGTGGAGGCTACACCTTC.

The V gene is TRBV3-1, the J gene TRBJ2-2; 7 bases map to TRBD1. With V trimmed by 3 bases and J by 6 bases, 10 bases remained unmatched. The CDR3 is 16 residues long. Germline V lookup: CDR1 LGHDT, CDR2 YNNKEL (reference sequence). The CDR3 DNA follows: TGTGCCAGCAGCCACCCGGGACAGACCTTACCCGGGGAGCTGTTTTTT. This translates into CASSHPGQTLPGELFF.

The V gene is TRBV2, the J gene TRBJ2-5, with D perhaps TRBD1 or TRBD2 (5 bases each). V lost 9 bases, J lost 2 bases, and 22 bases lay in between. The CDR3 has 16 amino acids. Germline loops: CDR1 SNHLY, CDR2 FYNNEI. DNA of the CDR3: TGTGCCAGAAGGAAAGGTGGGGGTCTGCAACAAGAGACCCAGTACTTC. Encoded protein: CARRKGGGLQQETQYF.

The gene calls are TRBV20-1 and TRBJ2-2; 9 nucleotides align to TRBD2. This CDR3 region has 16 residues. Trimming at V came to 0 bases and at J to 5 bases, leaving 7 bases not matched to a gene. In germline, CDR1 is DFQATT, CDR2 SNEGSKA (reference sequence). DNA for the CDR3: TGCAGTGCTAGAGAGGGACTAGCCGGTTGGACCGGGGAGCTGTTTTTT. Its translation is CSAREGLAGWTGELFF.

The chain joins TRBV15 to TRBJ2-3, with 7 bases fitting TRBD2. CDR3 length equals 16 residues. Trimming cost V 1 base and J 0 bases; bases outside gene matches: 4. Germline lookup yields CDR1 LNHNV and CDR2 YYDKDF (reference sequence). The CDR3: CATSRASGTSTDTQYF. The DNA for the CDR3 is TGTGCCACCAGCAGAGCCAGCGGGACTAGCACAGATACGCAGTATTTT.

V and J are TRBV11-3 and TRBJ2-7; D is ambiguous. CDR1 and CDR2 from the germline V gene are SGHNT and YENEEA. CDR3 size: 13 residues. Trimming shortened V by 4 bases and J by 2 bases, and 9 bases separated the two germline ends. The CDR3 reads CASSWDFPYEQYF. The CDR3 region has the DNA TGTGCCAGCAGCTGGGATTTTCCCTACGAGCAGTACTTC.

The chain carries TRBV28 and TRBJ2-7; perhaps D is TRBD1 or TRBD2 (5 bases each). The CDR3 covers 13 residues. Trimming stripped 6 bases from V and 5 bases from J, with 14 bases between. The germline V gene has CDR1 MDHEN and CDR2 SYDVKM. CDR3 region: CASSGRVGDEQYF. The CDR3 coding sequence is TGTGCCAGCAGCGGCCGAGTGGGGGACGAGCAGTACTTC.

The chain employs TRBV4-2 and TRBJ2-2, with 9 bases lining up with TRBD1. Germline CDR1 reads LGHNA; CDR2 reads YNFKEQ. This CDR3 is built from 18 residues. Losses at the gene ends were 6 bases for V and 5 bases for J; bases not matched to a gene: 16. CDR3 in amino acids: CASSPLFTGGLGTGELFF. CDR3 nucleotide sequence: TGTGCCAGCAGTCCCCTCTTCACAGGGGGCCTGGGGACCGGGGAGCTGTTTTTT.

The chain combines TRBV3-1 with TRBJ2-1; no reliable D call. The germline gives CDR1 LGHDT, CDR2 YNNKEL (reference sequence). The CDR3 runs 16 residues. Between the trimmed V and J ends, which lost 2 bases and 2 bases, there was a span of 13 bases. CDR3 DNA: TGTGCCAGCAGCCAACAGCCCCCTGCACCCTACAATGAGCAGTTCTTC. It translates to CASSQQPPAPYNEQFF.

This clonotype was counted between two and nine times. The CDR3 nucleotides read TGCGCCAGCAGCTTGGGGGAACCGAACACCGGGGAGCTGTTTTTT. Protein product: CASSLGEPNTGELFF. The gene calls are TRBV5-1 and TRBJ2-2; D gene unclear. Trimming took off 0 bases at V and 0 bases at J, with 6 bases between the two ends. Germline-derived CDR1 and CDR2 are SGHRS and YFSETQ. This CDR3 is built from 15 residues.

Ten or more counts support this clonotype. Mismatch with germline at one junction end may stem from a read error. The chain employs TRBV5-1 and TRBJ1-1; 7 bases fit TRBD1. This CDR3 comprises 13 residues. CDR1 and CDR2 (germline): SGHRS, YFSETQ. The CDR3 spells CASSLTGVTEAFF. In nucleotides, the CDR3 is TGTGCCAGCAGCTTAACAGGGGTGACTGAAGCTTTCTTT.

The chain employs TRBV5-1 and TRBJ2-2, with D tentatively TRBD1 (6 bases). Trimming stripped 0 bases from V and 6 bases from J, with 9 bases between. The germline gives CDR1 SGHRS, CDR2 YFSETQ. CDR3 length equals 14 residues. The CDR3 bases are TGCGCCAGCAGCTTGGTAGGGGGTCCCGGGGAGCTGTTTTTT. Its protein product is CASSLVGGPGELFF.

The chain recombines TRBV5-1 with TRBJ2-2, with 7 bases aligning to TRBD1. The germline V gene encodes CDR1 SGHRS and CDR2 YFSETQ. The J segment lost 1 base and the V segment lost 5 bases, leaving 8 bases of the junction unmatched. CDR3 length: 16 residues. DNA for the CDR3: TGCGCCAGCAGTTCGACATGGACAGGGAACACCGGGGAGCTGTTTTTT. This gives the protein CASSSTWTGNTGELFF.

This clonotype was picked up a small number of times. This chain's CDR3 is CSANAVLNQPQHF. CDR3 nucleotides: TGCAGTGCTAACGCTGTCCTCAATCAGCCCCAGCATTTT. The J gene is TRBJ1-5, the V gene TRBV20-1; no clear D gene. V lost 4 bases, J lost 3 bases, and 10 bases lay in between. Germline CDR1 and CDR2: DFQATT and SNEGSKA (reference sequence). This CDR3 comprises 13 residues.